Following are 9 T cell receptor beta chains from one sample sequenced in a study of CD8 T cells in Susac syndrome. Random hexamers primed reverse transcription of about 0.5 to 1 ug RNA. TCRdb used MiXCR to reprocess the immunoSEQ multiplex PCR reads, holding one entry per CDR3 protein. The sample lists 180,000 or so distinct CDR3 sequences; roughly 94% were seen once. The sequenced material came from CD4+ T cells from PBMCs. The receptors were gathered from a human donor in good health.

The V gene is TRBV5-1, the J gene TRBJ2-5; 10 bases fit TRBD1. The CDR3 consists of 17 residues. The germline V gene encodes CDR1 SGHRS and CDR2 YFSETQ. J lost 4 bases, V lost 5 bases, and 14 bases had no gene match. Written as DNA, the CDR3 is TGCGCCAGCAGGCTCGACGTGAAGGGACAGGGGCGAGAGACCCAGTACTTC. It codes for CASRLDVKGQGRETQYF.

The J gene is TRBJ1-1, the V gene TRBV29-1; 11 bases match TRBD1. There are 14 residues in the CDR3. Germline CDR1 is SQVTM and CDR2 is ANQGSEA. Germline trimming cut 3 bases from V and 7 bases from J; bases unmatched to any gene: 7. In nucleotides, the CDR3 is TGCAGCGTTGAGAGAGGACAGGGGGCGGGTGAAGCTTTCTTT. Its protein product is CSVERGQGAGEAFF.

Only one count was recorded for this clonotype. The rearrangement joins TRBV3-1 to TRBJ1-1, with D uncertain. Germline values: CDR1 LGHDT, CDR2 YNNKEL (reference sequence). V lost 2 bases and J lost 1, with 8 bases in between. The CDR3 extends over 14 amino acids. In DNA form, the CDR3 reads TGTGCCAGCAGCCAAAGGTGGGGGAACACTGAAGCTTTCTTT. As protein: CASSQRWGNTEAFF.

The chain joins TRBV20-1 to TRBJ2-7, with D possibly matching TRBD2 (5 bases). The germline gives CDR1 DFQATT, CDR2 SNEGSKA (reference sequence). Trimming took off 0 bases at V and 5 bases at J, with 17 bases between the two ends. The CDR3 runs to 15 residues. The CDR3 region is CSARDSGVPANEQYV. The CDR3 nucleotides read TGCAGTGCTAGAGATTCCGGGGTTCCCGCGAACGAGCAGTACGTC.

The chain couples TRBV20-1 to TRBJ2-6; TRBD1 or TRBD2 may be the D gene (5 bases each). The CDR3 extends over 16 amino acids. Looked up from germline, CDR1 is DFQATT and CDR2 is SNEGSKA (reference sequence). The V and J ends lost 4 bases and 1 base respectively, with 14 bases between them. The CDR3 DNA is TGCAGTGCTATTAGGGGTGAGGGGTCTGGGGCCAACGTCCTGACTTTC. Translated: CSAIRGEGSGANVLTF.

V and J are TRBV20-1 and TRBJ2-7, with TRBD1 identical over 7 bases. This CDR3 has 14 residues. The germline CDR1 and CDR2 sequences are DFQATT and SNEGSKA (reference sequence). V gave up 5 bases and J gave up 0 bases; unmatched junction bases: 7. The CDR3 bases are TGCAGTGCTTCCAAAAACAGGGGCTCCTACGAGCAGTACGTC. Amino acid sequence: CSASKNRGSYEQYV.

The gene calls are TRBV3-1 and TRBJ2-1, with TRBD2 as a possible D gene (5 bases). In germline, CDR1 is LGHDT, CDR2 YNNKEL (reference sequence). The length of the CDR3 is 14 residues. The V gene lost 3 bases and the J gene lost 0 bases, with 6 bases spanning the gap. The CDR3 coding sequence is TGTGCCAGCAGCCAGAGCGGCTCCTACAATGAGCAGTTCTTC. It is translated as CASSQSGSYNEQFF.

This chain connects TRBV20-1 to TRBJ2-1; 7 nucleotides align to TRBD1. Germline V gene sequence: CDR1 DFQATT, CDR2 SNEGSKA (reference sequence). The CDR3 spans 13 residues. The V and J ends lost 6 bases and 3 bases, in that order; junction bases with no gene match: 5. The DNA for the CDR3 is TGCAGTGCAAGACAGGGCGGCTACAATGAGCAGTTCTTC. Protein: CSARQGGYNEQFF.

V is TRBV7-9 and J is TRBJ2-7; tentative D call: TRBD1 (6 bases). Between the trimmed V and J ends, which lost 3 bases and 4 bases, there was a span of 10 bases. The CDR3 contains 13 residues. Germline assignment: CDR1 SEHNR and CDR2 FQNEAQ (reference sequence). CDR3 amino acids: CASSLSQGYEQYF. The CDR3 nucleotides are TGTGCCAGCAGCTTGTCGCAGGGGTACGAGCAGTACTTC. Complete variable domain (other parts from reference TRBV7-9 and TRBJ2-7): DTGVSQNPRHKITKRGQNVTFRCDPISEHNRLYWYRQTLGQGPEFLTYFQNEAQLEKSRLLSDRFSAERPKGSFSTLEIQRTEQGDSAMYLCASSLSQGYEQYFGPGTRLTVT.